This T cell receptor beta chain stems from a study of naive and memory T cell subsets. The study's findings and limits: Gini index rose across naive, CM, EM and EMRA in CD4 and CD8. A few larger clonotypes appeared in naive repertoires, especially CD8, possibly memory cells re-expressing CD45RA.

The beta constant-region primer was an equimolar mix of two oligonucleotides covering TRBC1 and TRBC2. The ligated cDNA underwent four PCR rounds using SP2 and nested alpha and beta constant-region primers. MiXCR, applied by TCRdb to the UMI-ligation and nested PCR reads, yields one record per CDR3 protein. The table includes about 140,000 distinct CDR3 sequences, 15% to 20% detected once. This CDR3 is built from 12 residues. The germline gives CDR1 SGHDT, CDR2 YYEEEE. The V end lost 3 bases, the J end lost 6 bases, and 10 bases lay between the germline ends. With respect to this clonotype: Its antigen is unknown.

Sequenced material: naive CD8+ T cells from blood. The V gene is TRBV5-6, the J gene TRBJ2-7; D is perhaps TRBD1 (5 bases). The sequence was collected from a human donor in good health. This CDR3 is CASSYQGVEQYF. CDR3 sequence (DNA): TGTGCCAGCAGCTATCAGGGCGTCGAGCAGTACTTC.